This T cell receptor (beta chain) was sequenced during a study of long-term antiretroviral therapy in people with HIV. Study results and limitations: There were no data on ART adherence, viral resistance or therapy changes, a gap that limits inferences about post-ART repertoire changes. Relative to control repertoires, HIV repertoires exhibited narrower CDR3 length ranges.

A v3.0 immunoSEQ assay was performed at survey level. Only in-frame clones appear in the TCRdb table, and some are missing; sequencing was by immunoSEQ multiplex PCR. Of roughly 15,000 clones listed, under 80% were seen once; the top ten hold about 30%. A remark on this clone: Its antigen is unidentified.

The study used samples holding roughly 1-10 million cryopreserved PBMC before DNA extraction. The source of this sequence is a man aged 35 to 55 with HIV. This specimen consisted of unsorted PBMCs, obtained 3.1 years after starting antiretroviral therapy.

The CDR3 sequence: CASSQATGFTYEQYF. The CDR3 DNA reads TGCGCCAGCAGCCAAGCGACAGGGTTTACCTACGAGCAGTACTTC. The gene calls are TRBV4-1 and TRBJ2-7, with 7 bases aligning to TRBD1. The CDR3 length is 15 residues. CDR1 MGHRA and CDR2 YSYEKL come from the germline V gene. Trimming took 1 base from V and 2 from J; bases not matched to a gene: 5.